The subject of this entry is one T cell receptor (beta chain). Antigen unknown. The trim removed 0 bases at V and 7 bases at J, leaving 4 bases unmatched. The CDR3 is made up of 14 amino acids. Germline V gene data show CDR1 as MNHEY and CDR2 as SVGAGI. Newly diagnosed patients aged 18 to 65 had hyperthyroidism of under 2 months' duration. Clinicians diagnosed patients from clinical symptoms, serum thyroxine and TRAb, thyroid ultrasound and orbital computed tomography. This sample stems from a study of T cells in Graves' hyperthyroidism and ophthalmopathy. Points from the study as a whole: Ophthalmopathy was identified by the model a median about 6.4 months ahead of onset. Patients with ophthalmopathy were separated from those with stable hyperthyroidism by a 13 V-J model.

Using RNA transcripts as the source, TCR beta CDR3 regions were amplified. HTBI primers were used for first-round RT-PCR of the TCR CDR3. TCRdb passed the multiplex PCR reads through MiXCR, listing each CDR3 protein once. The profile shows roughly 840,000 distinct CDR3 sequences, about 38% of them singletons. V and J are TRBV6-5 and TRBJ2-5; 8 nucleotides agree with TRBD2. Sequencing input: blood. This receptor was identified in a man between 18 and 35 years old with Graves' hyperthyroidism. In DNA, the CDR3 is TGTGCCAGCAGTTACTCGACGGGAGGGGGGACCCAGTACTTC. Translating it yields CASSYSTGGGTQYF.